This paragraph covers one T cell receptor (beta chain) sequence. The protocol was immunoSEQ multiplex PCR, while the TCRdb copy is restricted to in-frame clones and leaves out a portion. The table includes around 43,000 clones, nearly 90% detected once. Trimming removed 1 base from V and 3 bases from J, with 7 bases in between. Germline assignment: CDR1 LNHDA and CDR2 SQIVND (reference sequence). The CDR3 consists of 14 residues. These data are taken from a study of blood T cell repertoires in COVID-19. Study context: Sites in the United States, Italy and Spain provided acute and convalescent COVID-19 samples.

Sequencing input: peripheral blood. This clonotype was obtained from a human donor in a cohort sampled during active COVID-19. The chain is built from TRBV19 and TRBJ2-4; D is ambiguous. CDR3 bases: TGTGCCAGTAGTATAGCCTCGGGCAAAAACATTCAGTACTTC. Its protein is CASSIASGKNIQYF.